What follows is one T cell receptor (beta chain) and its context. Its target is not known. TCRdb re-derived calls from the 5' RACE reads in MiXCR, one entry per CDR3 protein. The profile covers 320,000 or so distinct CDR3 sequences, with 8% to 9.5% appearing a single time and roughly 18% taken by the ten largest. Germline CDR1 and CDR2: MNHNS and SASEGT. The CDR3 consists of 15 residues. Trimming cost V 5 bases and J 10 bases, with 21 bases left between them. The data originate from a study of T cells after yellow fever vaccination. Across the study: SMART-Seq v4 Ultra Low Input prepared the low-cell-number fractions.

Findings of the study overall: Within FACS-sorted repertoires, abundant clonotypes contaminating from the bulk population could be present. Weaker, the secondary response peaked sooner, at day 5 versus 15.

The clonotype was recovered from a man younger than 35 who received the YFV17D yellow fever vaccine. The sequencing used PBMCs, collected more than 40 days after the first yellow fever vaccination. The V and J genes are TRBV6-1 and TRBJ2-1; tentative D call: TRBD2 (5 bases). The CDR3 bases are TGTGCCAGCAGTACGGTGTCGAGGGCTCGTGGCGAGCAGTTCTTC. Its protein product is CASSTVSRARGEQFF.